Below, one T cell receptor (beta chain) is given with its context. Its antigen target is currently unknown. No per-base quality is available; no much larger clone lies one base away. TCRbeta CDR3 regions were amplified from genomic DNA by means of the immunoSEQ Assay, a bias-controlled multiplex PCR. The authors' pipeline ran thus. Within the assay, amplification of reference gene primers was used to estimate how many nucleated cells each sample contained. Sequence reads were collapsed and filtered to measure the absolute abundance of every unique TCRbeta CDR3 rearrangement. For each sample, productive Simpson clonality was calculated by taking the square root of Simpson's diversity index across productive rearrangements. As stored in TCRdb, this immuneACCESS dataset retains in-frame rearrangements with V and J assigned. A fraction of the clones does not appear; measured against another copy, unresolved V genes explain less than half of the discrepancy, and the remainder lacks a known reason. The D gene and trimming were derived from the DNA, and the V and J assignments and clone size from that table. Present in this sample are 300,000 to 400,000 clones, 85% to 90% of which were seen just once. About 1% of the sample rests with the top ten.

This record belongs to a study of blood T cell repertoires in COVID-19 (dated by TCRdb to 2018 to 2020). Context from the whole study: The collaborator samples originated in the United States, Italy and Spain and spanned the acute and convalescent phases of COVID-19. HLA class I and class II types, where available, came from metadata supplied by the sample provider rather than from assay-based typing. A freely available public database, intended as a resource for researchers studying the immune response to SARS-CoV-2, is where the repertoires were released. The material from the prospective study consisted of cDNA or gDNA derived from T cells, B-cell-depleted T cells, or PBMCs. Deeply sampled blood TCRbeta repertoires from subjects exposed to, actively infected with, or recovered from COVID-19 were included in the dataset. Sample metadata almost always included a de-identified subject ID, COVID-19 status, age in years and sex. The samples were drawn from two sources: the first 160 participants of the ongoing ImmuneRACE study, and 1,000 to 1,500 subjects contributed by 6 global collaborators.

Participants in the prospective study were enrolled through a virtual design, were aged about 18 to 90 years, and lived in roughly 24 United States geographic areas. Cohort assignment in the prospective study relied on participant-reported clinical history from a screening survey and a study questionnaire. Recovered participants in ImmuneRACE Cohort 3 were defined as having two consecutive negative NP/OP PCR tests, clearance from a healthcare professional, or resolution of symptoms. Mobile phlebotomists in the prospective study collected whole blood, serum and a nasopharyngeal or oropharyngeal swab from every participant. Additional blood draws and questionnaires over an approximately two-month period could optionally be provided by prospective study participants. Prospective study blood samples were shipped either frozen or at room temperature before DNA extraction. Measured from the cysteine to the phenylalanine, the CDR3 is 23 residues long. The DNA shown is the 69-base CDR3, in frame from base 1.

General study outcomes and caveats: How much clinical and demographic metadata was included differed by source and by participant, and the metadata was provided uncurated.

Recombination joined TRBV12-2 with TRBJ1-4; TRBD1, as called in the table, went unchecked against the DNA. TRBV12-2 is labeled a pseudogene. Sequencing was performed on PBMCs or T cells enriched from blood (not recorded which). The origin of this receptor is a man aged 18 to 29 who had recovered from COVID-19. The nucleotide sequence reads as follows: TGTGCAAGTCGCTTAGCCGGGCGATATACGGACACCTGGAGCCTCCCAACTAATGAAAAACTGTTTTTT. Its amino acids are CASRLAGRYTDTWSLPTNEKLFF.